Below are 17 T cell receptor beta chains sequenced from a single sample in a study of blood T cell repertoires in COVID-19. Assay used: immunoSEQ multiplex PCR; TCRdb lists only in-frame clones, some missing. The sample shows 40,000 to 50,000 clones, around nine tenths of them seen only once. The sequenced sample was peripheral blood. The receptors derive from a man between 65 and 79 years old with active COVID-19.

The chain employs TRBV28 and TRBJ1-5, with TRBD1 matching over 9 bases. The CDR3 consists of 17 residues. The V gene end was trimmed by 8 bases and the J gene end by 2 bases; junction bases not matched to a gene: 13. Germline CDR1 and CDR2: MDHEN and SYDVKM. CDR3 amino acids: CASEGLGGQGGNQPQHF. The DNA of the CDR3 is TGTGCCAGCGAAGGGCTCGGGGGACAGGGTGGCAATCAGCCCCAGCATTTT. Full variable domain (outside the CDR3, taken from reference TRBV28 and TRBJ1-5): DVKVTQSSRYLVKRTGEKVFLECVQDMDHENMFWYRQDPGLGLRLIYFSYDVKMKEKGDIPEGYSVSREKKERFSLILESASTNQTSMYLCASEGLGGQGGNQPQHFGDGTRLSIL.

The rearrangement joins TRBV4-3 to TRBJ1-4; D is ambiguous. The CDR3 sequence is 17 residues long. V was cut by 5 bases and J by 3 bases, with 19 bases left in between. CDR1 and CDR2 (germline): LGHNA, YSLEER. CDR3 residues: CASSSEGRGAANEKLFF. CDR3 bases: TGCGCCAGCAGCTCAGAGGGTCGAGGCGCCGCTAATGAAAAACTGTTTTTT.

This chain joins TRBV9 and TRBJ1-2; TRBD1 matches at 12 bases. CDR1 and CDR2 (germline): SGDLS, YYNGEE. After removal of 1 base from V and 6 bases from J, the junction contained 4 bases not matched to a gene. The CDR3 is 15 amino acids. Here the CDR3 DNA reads TGTGCCAGCAGCGTAAGGGACAGGGGGCTGGATGGCTACACCTTC. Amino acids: CASSVRDRGLDGYTF.

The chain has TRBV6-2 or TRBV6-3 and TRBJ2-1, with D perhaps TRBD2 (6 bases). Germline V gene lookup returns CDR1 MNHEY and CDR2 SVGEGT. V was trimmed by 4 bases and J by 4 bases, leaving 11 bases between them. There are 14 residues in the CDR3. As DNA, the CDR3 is TGTGCCAGCAGTTTCACCGGGGGATACAATGAGCAGTTCTTC. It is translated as CASSFTGGYNEQFF.

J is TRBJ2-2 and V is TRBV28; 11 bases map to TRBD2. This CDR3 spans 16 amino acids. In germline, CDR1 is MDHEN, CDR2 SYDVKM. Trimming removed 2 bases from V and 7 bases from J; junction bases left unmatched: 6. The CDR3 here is CASSLTTSGKVGELFF. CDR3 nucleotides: TGTGCCAGCAGTTTAACGACTAGCGGGAAGGTCGGGGAGCTGTTTTTT. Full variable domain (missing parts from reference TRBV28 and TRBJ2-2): DVKVTQSSRYLVKRTGEKVFLECVQDMDHENMFWYRQDPGLGLRLIYFSYDVKMKEKGDIPEGYSVSREKKERFSLILESASTNQTSMYLCASSLTTSGKVGELFFGEGSRLTVL.

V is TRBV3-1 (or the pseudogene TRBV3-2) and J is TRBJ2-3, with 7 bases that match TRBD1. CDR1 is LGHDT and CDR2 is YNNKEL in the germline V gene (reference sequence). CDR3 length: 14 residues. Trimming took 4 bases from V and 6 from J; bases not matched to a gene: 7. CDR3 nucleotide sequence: TGTGCCAGCAGCCCTAACAGGGGCGTTGATACGCAGTATTTT. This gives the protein CASSPNRGVDTQYF.

Written as DNA, the CDR3 is TGTGCCAGCAGCCCGGTCGGGCAGGGAATTAAAGGCTACACCTTC. Translating it yields CASSPVGQGIKGYTF. The chain couples TRBV11-1 to TRBJ1-2, with D maybe TRBD1 (5 bases). CDR3 size: 15 residues. CDR1 SGHAT and CDR2 FQDESV come from the germline V gene (reference sequence). With 5 bases removed from V and 8 bases from J, the gap between germline ends came to 21 bases.

CDR3 residues: CASSFGSTGELFF. CDR3 nucleotides: TGTGCCAGCAGTTTCGGGTCCACCGGGGAGCTGTTTTTT. The genes are TRBV27 and TRBJ2-2, with D unresolved. The CDR3 has 13 amino acids. The germline V and J ends were trimmed by 3 bases and 4 bases, with 6 bases remaining between them. Germline V lookup: CDR1 MNHEY, CDR2 SMNVEV (reference sequence).

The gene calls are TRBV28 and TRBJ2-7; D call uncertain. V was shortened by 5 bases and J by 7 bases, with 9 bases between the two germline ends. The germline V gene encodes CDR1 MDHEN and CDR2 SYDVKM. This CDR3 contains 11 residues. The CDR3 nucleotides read TGTGCCAGCAGTCAACTCGGTGAGCAGTACTTC. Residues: CASSQLGEQYF.

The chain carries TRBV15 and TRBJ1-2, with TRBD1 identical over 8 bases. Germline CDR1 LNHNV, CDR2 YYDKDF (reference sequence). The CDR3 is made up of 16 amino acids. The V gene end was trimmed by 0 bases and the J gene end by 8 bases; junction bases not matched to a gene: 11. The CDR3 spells CATSRDLVPGGDGYTF. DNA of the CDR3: TGTGCCACCAGCAGAGATCTAGTCCCAGGGGGCGACGGCTACACCTTC.

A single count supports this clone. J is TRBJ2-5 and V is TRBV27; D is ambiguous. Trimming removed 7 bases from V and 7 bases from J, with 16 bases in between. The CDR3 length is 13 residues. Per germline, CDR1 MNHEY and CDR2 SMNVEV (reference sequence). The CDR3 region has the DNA TGTGCCAGCAAGTCCTGGGCAGCAGGGACCCAGTACTTC. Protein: CASKSWAAGTQYF.

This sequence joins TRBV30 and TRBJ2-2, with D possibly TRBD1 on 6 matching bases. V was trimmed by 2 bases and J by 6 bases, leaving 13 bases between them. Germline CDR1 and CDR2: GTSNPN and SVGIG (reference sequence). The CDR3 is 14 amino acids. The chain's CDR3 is CAWSMGARAGELFF. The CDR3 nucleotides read TGTGCCTGGAGTATGGGGGCGCGCGCCGGGGAGCTGTTTTTT.

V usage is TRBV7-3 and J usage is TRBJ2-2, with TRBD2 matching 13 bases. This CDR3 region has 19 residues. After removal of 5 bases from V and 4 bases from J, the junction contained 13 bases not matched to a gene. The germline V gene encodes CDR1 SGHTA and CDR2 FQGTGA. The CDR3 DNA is TGTGCCAGCAGCCCCCTTAAGGGGACTAGCGGGAAGATCACCGGGGAGCTGTTTTTT. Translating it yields CASSPLKGTSGKITGELFF.

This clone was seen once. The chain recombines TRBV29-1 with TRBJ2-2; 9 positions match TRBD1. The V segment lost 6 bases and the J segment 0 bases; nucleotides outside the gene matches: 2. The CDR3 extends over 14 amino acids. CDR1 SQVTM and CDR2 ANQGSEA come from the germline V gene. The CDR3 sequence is CSVRQGANTGELFF. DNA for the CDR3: TGCAGCGTGCGACAGGGGGCGAACACCGGGGAGCTGTTTTTT.

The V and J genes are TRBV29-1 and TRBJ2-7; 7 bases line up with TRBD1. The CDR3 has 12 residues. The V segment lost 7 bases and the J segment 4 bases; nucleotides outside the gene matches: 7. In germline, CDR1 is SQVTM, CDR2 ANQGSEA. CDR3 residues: CSAGTDLYEQYF. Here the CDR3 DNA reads TGCAGCGCCGGGACAGATCTTTACGAGCAGTACTTC.

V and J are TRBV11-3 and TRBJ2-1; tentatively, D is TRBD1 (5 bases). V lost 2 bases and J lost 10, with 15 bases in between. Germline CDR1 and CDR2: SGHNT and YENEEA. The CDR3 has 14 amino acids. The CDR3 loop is CASSLSRTSREQFF. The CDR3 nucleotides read TGTGCCAGCAGCTTAAGTCGGACAAGCCGAGAGCAGTTCTTC.

The CDR3 sequence is CASSLGLAEPPSYNEQFF. The CDR3 DNA sequence: TGTGCCAGCAGCTTAGGACTAGCGGAGCCCCCCTCCTACAATGAGCAGTTCTTC. The rearrangement links TRBV7-2 to TRBJ2-1, with 9 bases fitting TRBD2. The CDR3 length is 18 residues. Germline V gives CDR1 SGHTA, CDR2 FQGNSA. V shed 1 base and J 0 bases; nucleotides not matched to a gene: 7.